What follows are 24 T cell receptor beta chains derived from one specimen sequenced in a study of T-cell memory formation after mild COVID-19. TCRdb reprocessed the 5' RACE reads via MiXCR and lists one record per CDR3 protein. This sample carries under 450,000 distinct CDR3 sequences, approximately 14% of them seen once, and the ten largest clones take about 22%. The sample taken for sequencing was PBMCs or a T cell subset sorted from them (not recorded which). The receptors stem from a man between 18 and 29 years old who had mild COVID-19 (a few samples of this study predate the infection). Cell type and time point are not known.

The J gene is TRBJ1-6, the V gene TRBV25-1, with 7 bases lining up with TRBD1. There are 15 residues in the CDR3. Germline CDR1 and CDR2: MGHDK and SYGVNS. With 4 bases clipped from V and 2 bases from J, the junction kept 2 bases outside the gene matches. CDR3 sequence reads: CASSGGTAYNSPLHF. The CDR3 nucleotides are TGTGCCAGCAGTGGAGGGACAGCCTATAATTCACCCCTCCACTTT. The variable domain in full, completed from reference TRBV25-1 and TRBJ1-6, reads EADIYQTPRYLVIGTGKKITLECSQTMGHDKMYWYQQDPGMELHLIHYSYGVNSTEKGDLSSESTVSRIRTEHFPLTLESARPSHTSQYLCASSGGTAYNSPLHFGNGTRLTVT.

At least ten counts were recorded for this clonotype. This chain uses TRBV4-3 with TRBJ2-2; 9 bases fit TRBD2. CDR1 LGHNA and CDR2 YSLEER come from the germline V gene. The CDR3 consists of 20 residues. V was clipped by 0 bases and J by 5 bases; unmatched bases: 16. DNA of the CDR3: TGCGCCAGCAGCCAAGAAAGGGGACGGTCGGGACTAGCAGTTACCGGGGAGCTGTTTTTT. As protein: CASSQERGRSGLAVTGELFF.

In this sample, this clonotype turned up a few times. The rearrangement links TRBV7-2 to TRBJ1-1; TRBD1 matches 9 bases. The CDR3 runs to 14 residues. The germline gives CDR1 SGHTA, CDR2 FQGNSA. V lost 5 bases to trimming and J lost 7 bases; unmatched junction nucleotides: 8. The CDR3 DNA reads as TGTGCCAGCAGCCCCCGACAGGGGGTTGATGAAGCTTTCTTT. Protein sequence: CASSPRQGVDEAFF. The entire variable domain, with the rest obtained from reference TRBV7-2 and TRBJ1-1, is as follows: GAGVSQSPSNKVTEKGKDVELRCDPISGHTALYWYRQSLGQGLEFLIYFQGNSAPDKSGLPSDRFSAERTGGSVSTLTIQRTQQEDSAVYLCASSPRQGVDEAFFGQGTRLTVV.

The sample holds a few counts of this clonotype. The rearrangement joins TRBV7-2 to TRBJ2-3, with a possible D match to TRBD1 (6 bases). V was shortened by 3 bases and J by 0 bases, with 10 bases between the two germline ends. The CDR3 extends over 15 amino acids. The germline V gene has CDR1 SGHTA and CDR2 FQGNSA. The CDR3 DNA sequence: TGTGCCAGCAGCTTGGTTGGACAGAGCACAGATACGCAGTATTTT. It yields the protein CASSLVGQSTDTQYF.

This sequence joins TRBV11-2 and TRBJ1-1, with unresolved D. Trimming left V 2 bases short and J 1 base short, with 11 bases between. This CDR3 comprises 15 residues. Germline V gene sequence: CDR1 SGHAT, CDR2 FQNNGV. The CDR3 loop is CASSLRPGENTEAFF. The DNA for the CDR3 is TGTGCCAGCAGCTTACGACCGGGAGAGAACACTGAAGCTTTCTTT.

The sample holds many counts of this clonotype. The chain links TRBV5-1 to TRBJ2-5, with a weak D call TRBD1 (5 bases). Germline loops: CDR1 SGHRS, CDR2 YFSETQ. Trimming left V 2 bases short and J 4 bases short, with 9 bases between. The length of the CDR3 is 13 residues. CDR3 protein: CASSFGAGETQYF. The DNA for the CDR3 is TGCGCCAGCAGCTTTGGGGCCGGAGAGACCCAGTACTTC.

The V call is TRBV7-9, the J call TRBJ2-2; D gene uncertain. Trimming took off 5 bases at V and 3 bases at J, with 16 bases between the two ends. Germline CDR1 and CDR2: SEHNR and FQNEAQ (reference sequence). This CDR3 contains 16 residues. CDR3 DNA: TGTGCCAGCAGCCCAACAATTCTTGGGGACACCGGGGAGCTGTTTTTT. It translates to CASSPTILGDTGELFF.

This clonotype appeared many times. For the CDR3, the DNA is TGTGCCAGCAGCTTAGCCATCTACGAGCAGTACTTC. Its translation: CASSLAIYEQYF. The chain recombines TRBV7-9 with TRBJ2-7; D not resolved. The V gene lost 0 bases and the J gene lost 3 bases, with 3 bases spanning the gap. The CDR3 is made up of 12 amino acids. Per the germline V gene, CDR1 is SEHNR and CDR2 is FQNEAQ (reference sequence).

This clonotype has ten or more counts. The chain joins TRBV19 to TRBJ2-3; 12 bases agree with TRBD1. Looked up from germline, CDR1 is LNHDA and CDR2 is SQIVND (reference sequence). Germline trimming cut 4 bases from V and 7 bases from J; bases unmatched to any gene: 3. CDR3 length: 14 residues. CDR3 sequence reads: CASSRGQGANTQYF. CDR3 sequence (DNA): TGTGCCAGTAGTAGGGGACAGGGGGCGAATACGCAGTATTTT.

The rearrangement uses TRBV7-6 and TRBJ2-1; 11 positions agree with TRBD2. Germline assignment: CDR1 SGHVS and CDR2 FNYEAQ. This CDR3 is 15 amino acids long. The trim removed 5 bases at V and 6 bases at J, leaving 6 bases unmatched. CDR3 DNA sequence: TGTGCCAGCAGCCGTACTAGCGGGGGTTTCAATGAGCAGTTCTTC. Amino acid sequence: CASSRTSGGFNEQFF.

V and J are TRBV20-1 and TRBJ1-6; D might be TRBD1 (6 bases). CDR1 is DFQATT and CDR2 is SNEGSKA in the germline V gene (reference sequence). The CDR3 is 15 residues long. V shed 6 bases and J shed 7 bases, with 19 bases lying between them. The CDR3 bases are TGCAGTGCCCGTGCCCCAGGGGTCCAGAATTCACCCCTCCACTTT. The encoded protein is CSARAPGVQNSPLHF.

The chain combines TRBV24-1 with TRBJ2-5; D is undetermined. The germline gives CDR1 KGHDR, CDR2 SFDVKD. The CDR3 contains 13 residues. Trimming cost V 5 bases and J 5 bases, with 11 bases left between them. The CDR3 here is CATSGSGWETQYF. DNA for the CDR3: TGTGCCACCAGTGGATCGGGTTGGGAGACCCAGTACTTC.

The table lists this clonotype with a few counts. The V gene is TRBV6-6, the J gene TRBJ2-7, with 10 bases identical to TRBD1. Losses at the gene ends were 6 bases for V and 7 bases for J; bases not matched to a gene: 9. The CDR3 contains 14 residues. Germline CDR1 MNHNY, CDR2 SVGAGI (reference sequence). The CDR3: CASRGTGVRGEQYF. The CDR3 region has the DNA TGTGCCAGCAGAGGGACAGGGGTTCGTGGGGAGCAGTACTTC.

The CDR3 here is CASSLVGSNYGYTF. CDR3 nucleotides: TGTGCCAGCAGCTTAGTAGGCAGTAACTATGGCTACACCTTC. This chain links TRBV7-2 with TRBJ1-2, with unresolved D. The CDR3 consists of 14 residues. Trimming shortened V by 1 base and J by 1 base, and 7 bases separated the two germline ends. CDR1 SGHTA and CDR2 FQGNSA come from the germline V gene.

This clonotype was counted a few times. The CDR3 spells CASSLRAEGGQETQYF. As DNA, the CDR3 is TGCGCCAGCAGCTTGCGGGCAGAGGGCGGCCAAGAGACCCAGTACTTC. The chain carries TRBV5-1 and TRBJ2-5, with a possible D match to TRBD2 (5 bases). The V end was cut by 1 base, the J end by 1 base, with 14 bases between. This CDR3 spans 16 amino acids. CDR1 is SGHRS and CDR2 is YFSETQ in the germline V gene.

The gene calls are TRBV14 and TRBJ2-6; perhaps TRBD1 as D (6 bases). Trimming pared 4 bases from V and 0 bases from J, leaving 22 bases between. This CDR3 is 20 amino acids long. Germline V gives CDR1 SGHDN, CDR2 FVKESK. The CDR3 spells CASSRGETGWISSGANVLTF. The CDR3 nucleotides read TGTGCCAGCAGCCGAGGAGAAACAGGGTGGATAAGCTCTGGGGCCAACGTCCTGACTTTC.

The chain carries TRBV29-1 and TRBJ2-3, with 8 bases lining up with TRBD2. Germline CDR1 reads SQVTM; CDR2 reads ANQGSEA. This CDR3 is built from 14 residues. V lost 6 bases and J lost 2; bases outside the gene matches: 7. Here the CDR3 reads CSVAGLAPTDTQYF. CDR3 DNA: TGCAGCGTAGCCGGACTAGCTCCCACAGATACGCAGTATTTT.

This clonotype was counted many times. The V and J genes are TRBV20-1 and TRBJ2-3; D gene ambiguous. Germline lookup yields CDR1 DFQATT and CDR2 SNEGSKA (reference sequence). This CDR3 is 13 amino acids long. The V end was cut by 4 bases, the J end by 10 bases, with 18 bases between. The DNA of the CDR3 is TGCAGTGCTAAGGTTTTCCCGTTGGGCCCGCAGTATTTT. It encodes CSAKVFPLGPQYF.

This clonotype was observed a handful of times. Sequence at one end of the junction differs from germline and may be a read error. The chain employs TRBV11-2 and TRBJ2-3, with TRBD2 identical over 15 bases. The length of the CDR3 is 19 residues. The germline V gene encodes CDR1 SGHAT and CDR2 FQNNGV. The CDR3 loop reads CASSLDGLAGGPYTDTQYF. Here the CDR3 DNA reads TGTGCCAGCAGCCTAGACGGACTAGCGGGGGGGCCATACACAGATACGCAGTATTTT.

This clonotype has at least ten counts. J is TRBJ2-7 and V is TRBV5-1; unclear D gene. This CDR3 has 13 amino acids. Looked up from germline, CDR1 is SGHRS and CDR2 is YFSETQ. Trimming stripped 0 bases from V and 7 bases from J, with 11 bases between. The chain's CDR3 is CASSLAPLNEQYF. CDR3 DNA sequence: TGCGCCAGCAGCTTGGCTCCCCTAAATGAGCAGTACTTC.

This clonotype has more than one count but fewer than ten. The chain joins TRBV7-8 to TRBJ2-3, with unresolved D. This CDR3 is 12 amino acids long. Germline CDR1 is SGHVS and CDR2 is FQNEAQ. V dropped 5 bases and J dropped 7 bases, with 10 bases sitting between them. The CDR3 is CASSTYSHTQYF. The CDR3 coding sequence is TGTGCCAGCAGCACCTACAGTCATACGCAGTATTTT.

The chain couples TRBV4-3 to TRBJ2-3, with 7 bases lining up with TRBD2. The CDR3 length is 17 residues. Per the germline V gene, CDR1 is LGHNA and CDR2 is YSLEER. The junction had 9 bases not matched to a gene; V was cut back by 3 bases and J by 0 bases. CDR3 amino acids: CASSQETAGDSTDTQYF. The CDR3 DNA follows: TGCGCCAGCAGCCAGGAAACGGCGGGGGATAGCACAGATACGCAGTATTTT.

The chain has TRBV20-1 and TRBJ2-2; 14 bases align to TRBD2. CDR1 DFQATT and CDR2 SNEGSKA come from the germline V gene (reference sequence). Trimming took 5 bases from V and 2 from J; bases not matched to a gene: 4. This CDR3 contains 16 residues. CDR3 loop: CSASGLAGVNTGELFF. The CDR3 coding sequence is TGCAGTGCTTCGGGACTAGCGGGGGTTAACACCGGGGAGCTGTTTTTT.

This chain joins TRBV6-5 and TRBJ2-2; no clear D gene. This CDR3 has 15 amino acids. Trimming took 4 bases from V and 2 from J, leaving 11 bases between them. Looked up from germline, CDR1 is MNHEY and CDR2 is SVGAGI. This chain's CDR3 is CASSSRRLNTGELFF. The DNA for the CDR3 is TGTGCCAGCAGTTCCCGACGGTTAAACACCGGGGAGCTGTTTTTT.